One T cell receptor (beta chain) is described in this entry. Here immunoSEQ multiplex PCR was the method, and the copy in TCRdb shows in-frame clones only, minus some. The data show hundreds of thousands of clones, approximately 80% seen once. This sample is drawn from a study of shared T cell receptors in the human thymus. The CDR3 has 17 amino acids. Per the germline V gene, CDR1 is MDHEN and CDR2 is SYDVKM. The V gene end was trimmed by 6 bases and the J gene end by 2 bases; junction bases not matched to a gene: 11. These records were also assigned to another study, of human thymus T cells.

The chain joins TRBV28 to TRBJ2-3; 10 bases agree with TRBD2. This TCR came from a boy under two years old with a congenital heart defect. Input material: thymocytes. DNA for the CDR3: TGTGCCAGCAGCAAGGCGGCTAGCGGGAGTAACACAGATACGCAGTATTTT. This gives the protein CASSKAASGSNTDTQYF. Combining the CDR3 with reference TRBV28 and TRBJ2-3 gives the whole variable domain DVKVTQSSRYLVKRTGEKVFLECVQDMDHENMFWYRQDPGLGLRLIYFSYDVKMKEKGDIPEGYSVSREKKERFSLILESASTNQTSMYLCASSKAASGSNTDTQYFGPGTRLTVL.